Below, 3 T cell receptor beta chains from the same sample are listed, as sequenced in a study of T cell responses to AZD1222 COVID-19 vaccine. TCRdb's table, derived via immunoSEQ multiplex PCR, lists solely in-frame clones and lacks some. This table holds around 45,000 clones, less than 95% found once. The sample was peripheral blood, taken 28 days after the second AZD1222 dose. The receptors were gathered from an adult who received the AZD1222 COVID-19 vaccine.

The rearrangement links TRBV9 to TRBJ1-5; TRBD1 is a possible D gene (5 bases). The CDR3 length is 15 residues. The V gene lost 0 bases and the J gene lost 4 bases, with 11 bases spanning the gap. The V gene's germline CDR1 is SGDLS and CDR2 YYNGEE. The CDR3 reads CASSVGQSMNQPQHF. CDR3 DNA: TGTGCCAGCAGCGTAGGACAGAGTATGAATCAGCCCCAGCATTTT.

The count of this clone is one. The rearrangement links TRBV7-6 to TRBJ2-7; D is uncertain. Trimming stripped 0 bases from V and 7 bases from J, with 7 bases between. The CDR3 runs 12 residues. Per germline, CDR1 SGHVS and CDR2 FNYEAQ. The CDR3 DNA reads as TGTGCCAGCAGCTTAGCCTACGCGGAGCAGTACTTC. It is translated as CASSLAYAEQYF.

The CDR3 DNA sequence: TGTGCCAGCAGCCAAGATTCCCCGGGTATGCCCCTCCACTTT. Its translation is CASSQDSPGMPLHF. The chain joins TRBV3-1 (or the pseudogene TRBV3-2) to TRBJ1-6, with D uncertain. Germline V gives CDR1 LGHDT, CDR2 YNNKEL (reference sequence). The CDR3 loop spans 14 amino acids. The germline V and J ends were trimmed by 0 bases and 13 bases, with 13 bases remaining between them.